The sequence of this T cell receptor (beta chain) was determined in a study of blood T cell repertoires in COVID-19. At the level of the study: Both acute and convalescent COVID-19 samples were obtained from the United States, Italy and Spain.

Enrollment of patients from Seattle took place during active infection, with longitudinal follow-up. As originally analysed: Amplification from reference gene primers served as the basis for estimated nucleated cell counts. The protocol was immunoSEQ multiplex PCR, while the TCRdb copy is restricted to in-frame clones and leaves out a portion. V and J calls plus clone size are reproduced from that table; the DNA served to infer D and trimming. Among fewer than 200,000 clones listed, almost 85% were seen once. V shed 4 bases and J shed 0 bases, with 19 bases lying between them. Per germline, CDR1 SGHRS and CDR2 YFSETQ. The CDR3 has 17 residues.

V is TRBV5-1 and J is TRBJ1-1; TRBD1 might be the D (5 bases). Sample: peripheral blood. This TCR came from a woman of 80 years or more with COVID-19, enrolled during active disease. CDR3 sequence: CASSPSVGQAVNTEAFF. The CDR3 region has the DNA TGCGCCAGCAGCCCCAGTGTGGGGCAGGCGGTGAACACTGAAGCTTTCTTT.